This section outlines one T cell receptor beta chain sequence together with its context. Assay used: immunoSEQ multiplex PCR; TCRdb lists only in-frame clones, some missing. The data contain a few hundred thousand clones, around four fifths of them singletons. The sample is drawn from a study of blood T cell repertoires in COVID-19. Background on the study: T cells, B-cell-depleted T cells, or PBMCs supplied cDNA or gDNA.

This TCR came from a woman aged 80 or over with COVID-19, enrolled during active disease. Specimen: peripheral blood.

CDR3 sequence (DNA): TGTGCCAGCAGCAAGGGACAGGGGGCTGGAGAGCAGTACGTC. It yields the protein CASSKGQGAGEQYV. The chain has TRBV5-4 and TRBJ2-7; 12 positions match TRBD1. The CDR3 sequence is 14 residues long. V was pared by 4 bases and J by 7 bases, with 6 bases of the junction left unmatched. Germline V CDR1 and CDR2: SGHNT, YYREEE (reference sequence).